This TCR beta chain is from a study of T-cell reconstitution after alpha-beta-depleted transplantation in children (dated by TCRdb to the mid-2010s). With regard to the full study: Using TCR repertoire profiling, the study followed T-cell immune reconstitution in a quantitative way in children after TCRalphabeta/CD19-depleted allogeneic hematopoietic cell transplantation.

On this clonotype: Its antigen has not been determined. No much larger clone exists at a distance of one base, and base qualities are not known.

Library preparation was by PCR. TCRdb names Illumina HiSeq 2500 as the instrument used. TCR library preparation used molecular barcoding, with unique molecular identifiers applied to normalize quantification of the TCRbeta repertoire. TCRdb reprocessing: public reads trimmed at Q25 with fastp, clones called with MiXCR, in-frame beta chains kept. For every CDR3 protein sequence, its rows merge into one entry that carries the most common genes and DNA. This sample gives 300,000 to 400,000 distinct CDR3 sequences in total; about 14% of them show up just once. Of the sample, over 3.5% is held by the ten largest clones. The sample was PBMCs, taken from the stem cell graft. This TCR came from a human donor who donated a stem cell graft to a child with Fanconi anemia.

Here the CDR3 is given as CSARVLIGANTEAFF. The nucleotide sequence reads TGCAGTGCTAGAGTTCTGATTGGGGCGAACACTGAAGCTTTCTTT. This sequence uses TRBV20-1 and TRBJ1-1; TRBD1 is possibly the D segment (5 matching bases). From the cysteine up to the phenylalanine, the CDR3 has a length of 15 residues. CDR3 DNA only is kept here, 45 bases in frame from base 1. In the germline V gene (reference sequence), CDR1 corresponds to DFQATT and CDR2 to SNEGSKA. The V end loses 1 base and the J end loses 1 base, and a stretch of 13 bases separates them.